A selection of T cell receptor beta chains follows, all from one sample in a study of human T cells and chemical hapten exposure. TCRdb reprocessed the RACE reads via MiXCR and lists one record per CDR3 protein. Among some 120,000 distinct CDR3 sequences, about 12% were seen once, and the ten largest hold around 1.4%. Sample: whole blood, taken in connection with sensitization to the hapten diphenylcyclopropenone (DPC). These receptors were collected from a woman between 45 and 60 years old with alopecia areata. Some clones in this sample may be carry-over from other donors' samples. The CDR3 runs from the conserved cysteine through the conserved F or W. The order of the fields is D gene, V gene, J gene, CDR3 protein. A D gene is named only where the DNA matches it firmly.

D: NA
V: TRBV7-9
J: TRBJ1-2
CDR3: CASSLGWGPLGTNYGYTF

D: TRBD2
V: TRBV5-6
J: TRBJ2-7
CDR3: CASSFSLAGPFSYEQYF

D: NA
V: TRBV20-1
J: TRBJ1-4
CDR3: CSASIFGQLNEKLFF

D: NA
V: TRBV18
J: TRBJ1-1
CDR3: CASSPWSRGPGTEAFF

D: NA
V: TRBV28
J: TRBJ2-7
CDR3: CASSFPATYEQYF

D: NA
V: TRBV23-1
J: TRBJ2-7
CDR3: CASSQSSEQYF

D: NA
V: TRBV28
J: TRBJ1-1
CDR3: CASSLSAGHPPRAFF

D: NA
V: TRBV29-1
J: TRBJ2-2
CDR3: CSSTSGFGGTGELFF

D: TRBD1
V: TRBV28
J: TRBJ1-2
CDR3: CASSPPDRGVDGYTF

D: NA
V: TRBV14
J: TRBJ2-5
CDR3: CASSQFETQYF

D: NA
V: TRBV7-6
J: TRBJ2-3
CDR3: CASSLNPRGRADTQYF

D: NA
V: TRBV20-1
J: TRBJ2-3
CDR3: CSASPKTGRLGTDTQYF

D: TRBD2
V: TRBV20-1
J: TRBJ2-3
CDR3: CSARDRASGMADTQYF

D: NA
V: TRBV11-2
J: TRBJ2-7
CDR3: CASSSRWGGVQYF

D: NA
V: TRBV5-1
J: TRBJ2-7
CDR3: CASSPGAAYEQYF

D: NA
V: TRBV29-1
J: TRBJ2-4
CDR3: CSVEGLAKNIQYF

D: TRBD1
V: TRBV7-7
J: TRBJ2-3
CDR3: CASSPGQGFTDTQYF

D: TRBD1
V: TRBV5-1
J: TRBJ2-3
CDR3: CASSSDRITDTQYF

D: NA
V: TRBV3-1
J: TRBJ2-2
CDR3: CASSRQGGNTGELFF

D: TRBD1
V: TRBV7-9
J: TRBJ1-1
CDR3: CASTSQGYTEAFF

D: NA
V: TRBV11-2
J: TRBJ1-5
CDR3: CASSLGGVANQPQHF

D: NA
V: TRBV29-1
J: TRBJ2-2
CDR3: CSVGRWGPVNTGELFF

D: NA
V: TRBV4-1
J: TRBJ2-7
CDR3: CASSQDPAGYEQYF

D: TRBD1
V: TRBV5-4
J: TRBJ1-5
CDR3: CASSLTGGPTNQPQHF

D: NA
V: TRBV18
J: TRBJ2-2
CDR3: CASSPSTGANTGELFF

D: NA
V: TRBV6-1
J: TRBJ2-5
CDR3: CASSGRASRSQETQYF

D: TRBD2
V: TRBV18
J: TRBJ2-1
CDR3: CASSPLAGALGDEQFF

D: NA
V: TRBV7-6
J: TRBJ1-4
CDR3: CASSLEFGMNEKLFF

D: NA
V: TRBV20-1
J: TRBJ1-2
CDR3: CSARDWAESNYGYTF